Listed below are T cell receptor beta chains from one sample, sequenced in a study of T cell responses to AZD1222 COVID-19 vaccine. TCRdb's copy holds only in-frame clones and misses some; the assay was immunoSEQ multiplex PCR. The repertoire holds about 82,000 clones, with roughly 90% as singletons. The material sequenced was peripheral blood, taken on day 0 of AZD1222 vaccination. These receptors were collected from an adult in good health. Each CDR3 is given with its conserved first and last residue. The order of the fields is D gene, V gene, J gene, clone size, CDR3 protein, CDR3 DNA. The D gene is left open where the match is weak. Clone size is not always given. Where it is, it says once, few, many or a class for expanded clones.

D: TRBD1
V: TRBV6-2/TRBV6-3
J: TRBJ1-2
size: once
CDR3: CASSYDPSLGQGKYGYTF
DNA: TGTGCCAGCAGTTATGACCCCTCCTTGGGACAGGGGAAGTATGGCTACACCTTC

D: NA
V: TRBV9
J: TRBJ2-5
size: NA
CDR3: CASSGGAETQYF
DNA: TGTGCCAGCAGCGGCGGGGCCGAGACCCAGTACTTC

D: NA
V: TRBV19
J: TRBJ1-5
size: NA
CDR3: CASTRSYSNQPQHF
DNA: TGTGCCAGTACGAGAAGTTATAGCAATCAGCCCCAGCATTTT

D: NA
V: TRBV23-1
J: TRBJ1-2
size: NA
CDR3: CASREQGRRDYGYTF
DNA: TGCGCCAGCAGGGAACAGGGTCGGCGGGACTATGGCTACACCTTC

D: NA
V: TRBV2
J: TRBJ1-2
size: NA
CDR3: CASSYRTTGDGYTF
DNA: TGTGCCAGCAGTTATAGGACAACGGGGGATGGCTACACCTTC

D: NA
V: TRBV3-1/TRBV3-2
J: TRBJ1-6
size: NA
CDR3: CASSQASVNSPLHF
DNA: TGTGCCAGCAGCCAAGCCTCGGTGAATTCACCCCTCCACTTT

D: NA
V: TRBV12-3/TRBV12-4
J: TRBJ1-1
size: NA
CDR3: CASSLVQNTEAFF
DNA: TGTGCCAGCAGTTTAGTCCAGAACACTGAAGCTTTCTTT

D: TRBD1
V: TRBV10-3
J: TRBJ1-5
size: once
CDR3: CAISDPDRGPNQPQHF
DNA: TGTGCCATCAGTGACCCTGACAGGGGACCCAATCAGCCCCAGCATTTT

D: NA
V: TRBV4-2
J: TRBJ1-5
size: NA
CDR3: CASSQDLQDSNQPQHF
DNA: TGTGCCAGCAGCCAAGATCTACAGGATAGCAATCAGCCCCAGCATTTT

D: NA
V: TRBV20-1
J: TRBJ1-2
size: NA
CDR3: CSASGDKSGYTF
DNA: TGCAGTGCTAGTGGAGATAAGAGTGGCTACACCTTC

D: TRBD1
V: TRBV7-9
J: TRBJ1-4
size: NA
CDR3: CASSTWDRAATNEKLFF
DNA: TGTGCCAGCAGCACTTGGGACAGGGCGGCAACTAATGAAAAACTGTTTTTT

D: NA
V: TRBV4-1
J: TRBJ2-7
size: NA
CDR3: CASSLPGTPPHEQYF
DNA: TGCGCCAGCAGCCTCCCAGGGACTCCTCCCCACGAGCAGTACTTC

D: NA
V: TRBV29-1
J: TRBJ1-1
size: NA
CDR3: CSGIPTGSEAFF
DNA: TGCAGCGGTATACCTACAGGGTCTGAAGCTTTCTTT

D: TRBD2
V: TRBV7-8
J: TRBJ2-7
size: NA
CDR3: CASSSGLAGATYEQYF
DNA: TGTGCCAGCAGCAGTGGACTAGCGGGTGCGACCTACGAGCAGTACTTC

D: NA
V: TRBV29-1
J: TRBJ2-1
size: NA
CDR3: CSVARDIYSYNEQFF
DNA: TGCAGCGTCGCTCGGGACATTTACTCCTACAATGAGCAGTTCTTC

D: NA
V: TRBV19
J: TRBJ1-5
size: NA
CDR3: CASLSSDQPQHF
DNA: TGTGCCTCTCTTTCCTCGGACCAGCCCCAGCATTTT

D: NA
V: TRBV3-1/TRBV3-2
J: TRBJ2-1
size: NA
CDR3: CASSQEPIYNEQFF
DNA: TGTGCCAGCAGCCAAGAACCTATCTACAATGAGCAGTTCTTC